This T cell receptor (beta chain) was observed in a study of blood T cell repertoires in COVID-19. Study as a whole: Specimens from acute and convalescent COVID-19 originated in the United States, Italy and Spain. Nucleic acid was either cDNA or gDNA, and it came from T cells, B-cell-depleted T cells, or PBMCs.

In the original processing: Estimates of nucleated cell counts were drawn from the amplification of reference gene primers. Measured with immunoSEQ multiplex PCR; TCRdb has only the in-frame clones, and not every one. V, J and clone size reflect that table, while D and trimming were determined from the DNA. The data show 95,000 to 110,000 clones, 75% to 95% seen once. In germline, CDR1 is WNHNN, CDR2 SYGVQD (reference sequence). V dropped 1 base and J dropped 11 bases, with 17 bases sitting between them. The CDR3 sequence is 14 residues long. The sequenced sample consisted of peripheral blood. This sequence originates from a woman aged 25 to 45 with acute or convalescent COVID-19. The rearrangement links TRBV10-1 to TRBJ2-5, with D tentatively TRBD2 (6 bases). Written as DNA, the CDR3 is TGCGCCAGCAGTGAGTTCGGGACTGACCGACCACAGTACTTC. It encodes CASSEFGTDRPQYF.